This T cell receptor beta chain was profiled in a study of T cell responses to AZD1222 COVID-19 vaccine. General observations from the study: Donors were largely white British and mainly female; clonal diversity was possibly underestimated.

V lost 4 bases, J lost 2 bases, and 4 bases lay in between. The germline gives CDR1 KGHDR, CDR2 SFDVKD. This CDR3 contains 12 residues. For this clone: Antigen unknown.

Clones were sequenced by immunoSEQ multiplex PCR, and TCRdb holds only the in-frame ones, with some missing. The table includes about 110,000 clones, approximately 86% detected once. The TCR originated in an adult in good health. This sequence joins TRBV24-1 and TRBJ1-1; D uncertain. The sequencing here drew on peripheral blood, taken on day 0 of AZD1222 vaccination. Written as DNA, the CDR3 is TGTGCCACCAGTGACACTAACACTGAAGCTTTCTTT. Amino acids: CATSDTNTEAFF.